A selection of T cell receptor beta chains follows, all from one sample in a study of blood T cell repertoires in COVID-19. Profiling relied on immunoSEQ multiplex PCR, and the TCRdb table lists in-frame clones only, not all of them. In the table there are roughly 200,000 clones, approximately 85% of which are singletons. The sequenced sample was PBMCs or T cells enriched from blood (not recorded which). The receptors were sampled from a woman between 25 and 40 years old who had recovered from COVID-19. The CDR3 runs from the conserved cysteine through the conserved F or W. D genes are given only for firm matches. Rows give clone size only sometimes, using once, few, many, or a class for an expanded clone.

CDR3nt: TGTGCCAGCAGTTTGGCCAGCTCCTACGAGCAGTACTTC
CDR3aa: CASSLASSYEQYF
d_gene: .
abundance: .
j_gene: TRBJ2-7
v_gene: TRBV27

CDR3nt: TGTGCCAGCAGCCCCAGGACGGGAACGGGAGCTTTCTTT
CDR3aa: CASSPRTGTGAFF
d_gene: .
abundance: .
j_gene: TRBJ1-1
v_gene: TRBV5-8

CDR3nt: TGTGCCAGCAGCTCAAGGGGCTCCTATGGCTACACCTTC
CDR3aa: CASSSRGSYGYTF
d_gene: .
abundance: .
j_gene: TRBJ1-2
v_gene: TRBV28

CDR3nt: TGTGCCAGCACCTTACAGGGGGCTAGCACTGAAGCTTTCTTT
CDR3aa: CASTLQGASTEAFF
d_gene: TRBD1
abundance: .
j_gene: TRBJ1-1
v_gene: TRBV11-2

CDR3nt: TGTGCCACCAGTGAAGCTGGTACAGGGTCAGTGGATCAGCCCCAGCATTTT
CDR3aa: CATSEAGTGSVDQPQHF
d_gene: .
abundance: .
j_gene: TRBJ1-5
v_gene: TRBV24-1

CDR3nt: TGTGCCAGCAGCTCTAGATCGGATCTCACAGATACGCAGTATTTT
CDR3aa: CASSSRSDLTDTQYF
d_gene: .
abundance: .
j_gene: TRBJ2-3
v_gene: TRBV11-2

CDR3nt: TGTGCCAGCAGCTTCGGGGTGGCCGAAGAGCAGTACTTC
CDR3aa: CASSFGVAEEQYF
d_gene: .
abundance: few
j_gene: TRBJ2-7
v_gene: TRBV7-9

CDR3nt: TGCAGCGTTTCTAAGGGACAGGGAAAAAACATTCAGTACTTC
CDR3aa: CSVSKGQGKNIQYF
d_gene: TRBD1
abundance: .
j_gene: TRBJ2-4
v_gene: TRBV29-1

CDR3nt: TGTGCCAGTACTACCGTCGGCAGGGGGAGCAATCAGCCCCAGCATTTT
CDR3aa: CASTTVGRGSNQPQHF
d_gene: TRBD1
abundance: .
j_gene: TRBJ1-5
v_gene: TRBV19

CDR3nt: TGTGCCAGCAGCCCTACGGGAGGGGGACAGGGACACACCGGGGAGCTGTTTTTT
CDR3aa: CASSPTGGGQGHTGELFF
d_gene: .
abundance: once
j_gene: TRBJ2-2
v_gene: TRBV4-2

CDR3nt: TGTGCCACCAGTGATTTGCTGGCTGAGCAGTTCTTC
CDR3aa: CATSDLLAEQFF
d_gene: .
abundance: .
j_gene: TRBJ2-1
v_gene: TRBV24-1

CDR3nt: TGTGCCAGCAGCATACTAGCGGGAGGGCCGATTGAGCAGTTCTTC
CDR3aa: CASSILAGGPIEQFF
d_gene: TRBD2
abundance: .
j_gene: TRBJ2-1
v_gene: TRBV7-3

CDR3nt: TGTGCCAGCTCACCAGACAGGGGTTTAGGGGCTGAAGCTTTCTTT
CDR3aa: CASSPDRGLGAEAFF
d_gene: TRBD1
abundance: .
j_gene: TRBJ1-1
v_gene: TRBV18

CDR3nt: TGTGCCAGCAGCCCGTTTAGGGGCCACACCGGGGAGCTGTTTTTT
CDR3aa: CASSPFRGHTGELFF
d_gene: .
abundance: .
j_gene: TRBJ2-2
v_gene: TRBV7-8

CDR3nt: TGCGCCAGCAGCTTGGCCTCTGGAGGGGGCGAGACCCAGTACTTC
CDR3aa: CASSLASGGGETQYF
d_gene: .
abundance: .
j_gene: TRBJ2-5
v_gene: TRBV5-1

CDR3nt: TGTGCCAGCAGCTCGGGCCGCAGGAGGGACACCGGGGAGCTGTTTTTT
CDR3aa: CASSSGRRRDTGELFF
d_gene: .
abundance: .
j_gene: TRBJ2-2
v_gene: TRBV7-2

CDR3nt: TGTGCTAGTGGTATGGCTGGGACAGGGAAGACAGATACGCAGTATTTT
CDR3aa: CASGMAGTGKTDTQYF
d_gene: TRBD1
abundance: .
j_gene: TRBJ2-3
v_gene: TRBV12-5

CDR3nt: TGTGCCATCAGTGAGTCGTGGGGCGGCTACGAGCAGTACTTC
CDR3aa: CAISESWGGYEQYF
d_gene: .
abundance: .
j_gene: TRBJ2-7
v_gene: TRBV10-3

CDR3nt: TGTGCCAGCAGGCCGAACAGGCGAGCTAACTATGGCTACACCTTC
CDR3aa: CASRPNRRANYGYTF
d_gene: .
abundance: few
j_gene: TRBJ1-2
v_gene: TRBV28

CDR3nt: TGCGCCAGCAGCCAACGGACAGGGGTTACTGAAGCTTTCTTT
CDR3aa: CASSQRTGVTEAFF
d_gene: TRBD1
abundance: .
j_gene: TRBJ1-1
v_gene: TRBV4-1

CDR3nt: TGTGCCAGCAGTCTGGACAGGGGCTCCCATAGTGTCCACGAGCAGTACTTC
CDR3aa: CASSLDRGSHSVHEQYF
d_gene: TRBD1
abundance: .
j_gene: TRBJ2-7
v_gene: TRBV5-6

CDR3nt: TGTGCCAGAGGGGGACGACCCTACAATGAGCAGTTCTTC
CDR3aa: CARGGRPYNEQFF
d_gene: .
abundance: .
j_gene: TRBJ2-1
v_gene: TRBV21-1

CDR3nt: TGTGCCAGCAGCCCAGGGAGGAACTATGGCTACACCTTC
CDR3aa: CASSPGRNYGYTF
d_gene: .
abundance: .
j_gene: TRBJ1-2
v_gene: TRBV7-3

CDR3nt: TGTGCCAGTAGAACTTTCGGCGGCACTGAAGCTTTCTTT
CDR3aa: CASRTFGGTEAFF
d_gene: .
abundance: .
j_gene: TRBJ1-1
v_gene: TRBV19